A selection of T cell receptor beta chains follows, all from one sample in a study of T cell changes during pregnancy in multiple sclerosis. Libraries were prepared by immunoSEQ multiplex PCR; TCRdb keeps only in-frame clonotypes and omits some of them. The sample includes tens of thousands of clones, roughly 90% of them seen just once. The material sequenced was peripheral blood, taken in the second trimester of pregnancy. The source is a female donor with multiple sclerosis, enrolled in a pregnancy study. Both conserved end residues are part of each CDR3. A D gene is named only where the DNA matches it firmly. Size values are once, few and many counts, or a class for expanded clones, and some rows have none.

J	size	D	V	DNA	CDR3
TRBJ1-1	.	TRBD1	TRBV2	TGTGCCAGCAGACAGGGGGCGGGGAACACTGAAGCTTTCTTT	CASRQGAGNTEAFF
TRBJ1-2	.	.	TRBV15	TGTGCCACCAGCAGAACCCAGACAGAAAACTATGGCTACACCTTC	CATSRTQTENYGYTF
TRBJ1-1	.	TRBD1	TRBV7-8	TGTGCCAGCAGCTTAGGGCAGGGGGCGGGCAGGAACACTGAAGCTTTCTTT	CASSLGQGAGRNTEAFF
TRBJ1-5	.	.	TRBV4-1	TGCGCCAGCAGCCACCGCTTGATACAGACCGATCAGCCCCAGCATTTT	CASSHRLIQTDQPQHF
TRBJ1-4	.	TRBD1	TRBV7-9	TGTGCCAGCAGCTCAGGGGGTCGGACTAATGAAAAACTGTTTTTT	CASSSGGRTNEKLFF
TRBJ1-4	.	TRBD1	TRBV4-3	TGCGCCAGCAGCCACGGGACAGGGGACCTCAGGAATGAAAAACTGTTTTTT	CASSHGTGDLRNEKLFF
TRBJ2-1	.	TRBD1	TRBV7-9	TGTGCCAGCAGTAATAAAGACAGGGGAAGGAATGAGCAGTTCTTC	CASSNKDRGRNEQFF
TRBJ1-5	.	.	TRBV13	TGTGCCAGCAGCTTATGGGGCCAGCCCCAGCATTTT	CASSLWGQPQHF
TRBJ2-7	.	TRBD1	TRBV9	TGTGCCAGCAGCGTAGGTCTAGGACAGGGCTACTACGAGCAGTACTTC	CASSVGLGQGYYEQYF
TRBJ1-6	.	.	TRBV6-5	TGTGCCAGCAGCACAGGGAAGTCACCCCTCCACTTT	CASSTGKSPLHF
TRBJ1-1	few	TRBD1	TRBV2	TGTGCCAGCATAACAGGGGTGGGCACTGAAGCTTTCTTT	CASITGVGTEAFF
TRBJ2-5	.	TRBD1	TRBV15	TGTGCCACCAGCAGAGAAGGGGGACAGCAAGAGACCCAGTACTTC	CATSREGGQQETQYF
TRBJ2-1	.	TRBD2	TRBV18	TGTGCCAGCTCAAGACCTATAGCGGGGGCCCATGAGCAGTTCTTC	CASSRPIAGAHEQFF
TRBJ2-5	.	.	TRBV5-6	TGTGCCAGCAGCTTGGGATACGGGTTGGAGACCCAGTACTTC	CASSLGYGLETQYF
TRBJ2-7	once	TRBD1	TRBV29-1	TGCAGCGTTGACCAACAGGGGGGATGGGGCTACGAGCAGTACTTC	CSVDQQGGWGYEQYF
TRBJ2-1	.	TRBD2	TRBV5-4	TGTGCCAGCAGCTTGGACCGGGGGGCCTACAATGAGCAGTTCTTC	CASSLDRGAYNEQFF
TRBJ2-5	.	TRBD2	TRBV9	TGTGCCAGCAGCGAGGGCCGTCGGGGGGGGGCCCAAGAGACCCAGTACTTC	CASSEGRRGGAQETQYF
TRBJ2-2	.	TRBD1	TRBV27	TGTGCCACCTCTCGTCCAGGGGGCGGGAACACCGGGGAGCTGTTTTTT	CATSRPGGGNTGELFF
TRBJ1-1	.	.	TRBV28	TGTGCCAGCAGTCCCACGTGGGAGGGAGCTTTCTTT	CASSPTWEGAFF
TRBJ2-5	.	.	TRBV11-3	TGTGCCAGCAGCCCGCGACAGGGCGGGGGGGAGACCCAGTACTTC	CASSPRQGGGETQYF
TRBJ1-3	.	.	TRBV9	TGTGCCAGCAGCCCAGAGCGTATCTCTGGAAACACCATATATTTT	CASSPERISGNTIYF
TRBJ1-4	.	.	TRBV18	TGTGCCAGCTCAGGGGGGAATAATGAAAAACTGTTTTTT	CASSGGNNEKLFF
TRBJ2-1	.	TRBD2	TRBV30	TGTGCCTGGAGTGGGACTAGCGGGGCCCCTGGGCAGTTCTTC	CAWSGTSGAPGQFF
TRBJ2-1	.	.	TRBV6-5	TGTGCCAGCAGTCGGGACACCAATGAGCAGTTCTTC	CASSRDTNEQFF
TRBJ2-7	.	TRBD2	TRBV5-6	TGTGCCAGCAGCTCGTGGACTAGCGGGGGGGCCGACGAGCAGTACTTC	CASSSWTSGGADEQYF
TRBJ2-7	few	.	TRBV11-2	TGTGCCAGCAGCTTAGTTCGCCCCCCGGGCGAGCAGTACTTC	CASSLVRPPGEQYF
TRBJ1-1	.	TRBD1	TRBV4-3	TGCGCCAGCAGCCAAGGGGACAGGGTGGGCACTGAAGCTTTCTTT	CASSQGDRVGTEAFF
TRBJ2-7	once	.	TRBV12-5	TGTGCTAGTGGCCCCGCTACCCCATACGAGCAGTACTTC	CASGPATPYEQYF
TRBJ2-2	.	TRBD1	TRBV5-1	TGCGCCAGCAGCCCCATTGCAGGGGGCTTTACCGGGGAGCTGTTTTTT	CASSPIAGGFTGELFF
TRBJ1-2	.	TRBD1	TRBV29-1	TGCAGCGTTGAAGTTTGGGACAGACGGGATGGCTACACCTTC	CSVEVWDRRDGYTF
TRBJ1-4	.	.	TRBV4-3	TGCGCCAGCAGCCAAGATATTGGGCAGGGAACAACTAATGAAAAACTGTTTTTT	CASSQDIGQGTTNEKLFF
TRBJ1-2	.	TRBD1	TRBV28	TGTGCCAGCAGTTTATCGGACAGGGTGTGGTATGGCTACACCTTC	CASSLSDRVWYGYTF
TRBJ2-7	.	TRBD1	TRBV28	TGTGCCAGCACCGGGCCGGGAGGCGACAGGGGGCAGTGGTACGAGCAGTACTTC	CASTGPGGDRGQWYEQYF
TRBJ2-1	.	.	TRBV5-4	TGTGCCAGCAGCTTGATCCGTAACAATGAGCAGTTCTTC	CASSLIRNNEQFF
TRBJ2-7	.	TRBD1	TRBV18	TGTGCCAGCTCACCATACCCCGGGACAGCCTACGCGGAGCAGTACTTC	CASSPYPGTAYAEQYF
TRBJ2-1	.	.	TRBV11-2	TGTGCCAGCAGCTCAGAGGGCAGGGAGGCGCAGTTCTTC	CASSSEGREAQFF
TRBJ1-2	.	.	TRBV6-6	TGTGCCAGCATTACCTCCGGGGGGATGGCTGGCTACACCTTC	CASITSGGMAGYTF
TRBJ1-1	.	TRBD1	TRBV14	TGTGCCAGCAGCCAAGATCTAGGCAGGGGGGCTTTCTTT	CASSQDLGRGAFF
TRBJ1-2	.	.	TRBV6-5	TGTGCCAGCAGCCGCGACAGTTTTTATGGCTACACCTTC	CASSRDSFYGYTF
TRBJ2-3	.	.	TRBV27	TGTGCCAGCAGTTTCAGACAGCTGGATACGCAGTATTTT	CASSFRQLDTQYF
TRBJ2-3	.	TRBD1	TRBV10-3	TGTGCCATCGCACGGGACAGGGCCACAGATACGCAGTATTTT	CAIARDRATDTQYF
TRBJ1-2	.	.	TRBV14	TGTGCCAGCAGCCCTGACATCGACCCCGCTTTTAACTATGGCTACACCTTC	CASSPDIDPAFNYGYTF